This TCR beta chain was profiled in a study of Ad26.COV2.S vaccination and SARS-CoV-2 variants. Study findings and constraints: Whether participants received vaccine or placebo, their non-spike TCR breadth was similar.

Produced via immunoSEQ multiplex PCR; TCRdb's table is partial and in-frame only. Of hundreds of thousands of clones listed, roughly 90% are singletons. The CDR3 has 15 residues. The germline V gene has CDR1 LNHDA and CDR2 SQIVND (reference sequence). Trimming left V 7 bases short and J 4 bases short, with 18 bases between. This clone was picked up one time. Its antigen is still unknown. Stated treatment: 19 received Ad26.COV2.S at low or high dose, single or two shots; about 5 received placebo; per-sample allocation not given. The samples date from day 63 after the first vaccine or placebo injection. The source was peripheral blood, collected in a trial of Ad26.COV2.S vaccine versus placebo. This clonotype originated in a person between 18 and 59 years old who received the Ad26.COV2.S COVID-19 vaccine or a placebo. The rearrangement joins TRBV19 to TRBJ2-3; maybe TRBD2 (5 bases). The CDR3 region has the DNA TGTGCCAGTACCAAGACTGTCGAGGGTTCAGATACGCAGTATTTT. As protein: CASTKTVEGSDTQYF.